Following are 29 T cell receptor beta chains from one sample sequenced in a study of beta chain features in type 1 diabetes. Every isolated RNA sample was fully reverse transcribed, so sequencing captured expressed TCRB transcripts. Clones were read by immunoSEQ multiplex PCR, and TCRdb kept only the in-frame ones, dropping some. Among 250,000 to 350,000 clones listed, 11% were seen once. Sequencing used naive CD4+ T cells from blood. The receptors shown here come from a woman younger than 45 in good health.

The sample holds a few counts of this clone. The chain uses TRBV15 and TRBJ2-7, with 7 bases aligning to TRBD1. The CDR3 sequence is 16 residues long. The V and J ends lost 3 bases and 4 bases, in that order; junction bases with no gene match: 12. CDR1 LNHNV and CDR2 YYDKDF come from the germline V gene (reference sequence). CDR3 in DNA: TGTGCCACCAGCAGGGAACAGGGGTTTAATGTGTACGAGCAGTACTTC. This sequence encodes CATSREQGFNVYEQYF.

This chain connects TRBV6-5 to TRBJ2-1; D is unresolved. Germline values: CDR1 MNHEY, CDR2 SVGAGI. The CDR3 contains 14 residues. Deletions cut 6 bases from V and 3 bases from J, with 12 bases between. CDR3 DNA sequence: TGTGCCAGCAGAGAGGATCTACTCTACAATGAGCAGTTCTTC. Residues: CASREDLLYNEQFF.

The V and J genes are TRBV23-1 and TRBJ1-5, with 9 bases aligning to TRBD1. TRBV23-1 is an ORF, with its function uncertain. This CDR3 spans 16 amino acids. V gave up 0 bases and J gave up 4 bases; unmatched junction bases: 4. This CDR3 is CASSQSSGTGNQPQHF. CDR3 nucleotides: TGCGCCAGCAGTCAATCGTCAGGGACAGGGAATCAGCCCCAGCATTTT.

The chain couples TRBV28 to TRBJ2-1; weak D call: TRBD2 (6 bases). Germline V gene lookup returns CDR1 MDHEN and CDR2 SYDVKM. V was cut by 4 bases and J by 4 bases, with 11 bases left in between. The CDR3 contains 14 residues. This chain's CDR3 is CASSSGSWYNEQFF. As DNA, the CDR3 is TGTGCCAGCAGTTCCGGGAGTTGGTACAATGAGCAGTTCTTC.

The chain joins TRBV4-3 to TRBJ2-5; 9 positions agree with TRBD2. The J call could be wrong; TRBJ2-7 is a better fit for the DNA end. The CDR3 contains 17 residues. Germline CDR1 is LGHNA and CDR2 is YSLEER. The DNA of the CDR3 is TGCGCCAGCAGCCAGGCCTGGGGACTAGCCCCTTCCTACGAGCAGTACTTC. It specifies CASSQAWGLAPSYEQYF.

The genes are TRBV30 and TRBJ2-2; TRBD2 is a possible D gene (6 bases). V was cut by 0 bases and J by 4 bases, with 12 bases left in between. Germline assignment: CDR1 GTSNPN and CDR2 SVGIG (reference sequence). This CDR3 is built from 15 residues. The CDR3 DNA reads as TGTGCCTGGAGTGTACCTCACGGGAGCACCGGGGAGCTGTTTTTT. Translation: CAWSVPHGSTGELFF.

CDR3 sequence (DNA): TGTGCCAGCAGCATGTGGGACAGGGGGTTCTACGAGCAGTACTTC. Translation: CASSMWDRGFYEQYF. This sequence joins TRBV5-6 and TRBJ2-7; 11 bases map to TRBD1. Trimming took 4 bases from V and 3 from J; bases not matched to a gene: 6. The CDR3 loop spans 15 amino acids. Germline CDR1 SGHDT, CDR2 YYEEEE. The variable domain in full, completed from reference TRBV5-6 and TRBJ2-7, reads DAGVTQSPTHLIKTRGQQVTLRCSPKSGHDTVSWYQQALGQGPQFIFQYYEEEERQRGNFPDRFSGHQFPNYSSELNVNALLLGDSALYLCASSMWDRGFYEQYFGPGTRLTVT.

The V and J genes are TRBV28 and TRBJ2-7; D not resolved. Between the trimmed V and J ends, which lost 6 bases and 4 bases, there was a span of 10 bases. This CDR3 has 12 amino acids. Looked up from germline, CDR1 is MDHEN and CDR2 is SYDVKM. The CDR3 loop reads CASSSTWYEQYF. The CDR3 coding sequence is TGTGCCAGCAGCTCTACTTGGTACGAGCAGTACTTC.

CDR3 amino acids: CASSYGQGGGHTEAFF. The DNA for the CDR3 is TGTGCCAGCAGTTACGGACAGGGTGGGGGGCACACTGAAGCTTTCTTT. The genes are TRBV27 and TRBJ1-1; TRBD1 matches 8 bases. The CDR3 is 16 amino acids. Germline CDR1 MNHEY, CDR2 SMNVEV (reference sequence). Trimming at V came to 4 bases and at J to 3 bases, leaving 10 bases not matched to a gene.

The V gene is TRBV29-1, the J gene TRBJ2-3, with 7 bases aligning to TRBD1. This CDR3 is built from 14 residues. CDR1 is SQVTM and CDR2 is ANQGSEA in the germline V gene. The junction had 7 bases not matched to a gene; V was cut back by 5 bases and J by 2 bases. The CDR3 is CSVQGGRSTDTQYF. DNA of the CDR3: TGCAGCGTTCAAGGGGGCAGATCCACAGATACGCAGTATTTT.

The CDR3 here is CASSFDRGYWNEQFF. CDR3 DNA sequence: TGTGCCAGCAGCTTTGACAGGGGGTATTGGAATGAGCAGTTCTTC. The V gene is TRBV7-8, the J gene TRBJ2-1, with 9 bases matching TRBD1. Germline loops: CDR1 SGHVS, CDR2 FQNEAQ. This CDR3 has 15 residues. The ends lost 3 bases at V and 7 bases at J; junction bases unmatched: 7.

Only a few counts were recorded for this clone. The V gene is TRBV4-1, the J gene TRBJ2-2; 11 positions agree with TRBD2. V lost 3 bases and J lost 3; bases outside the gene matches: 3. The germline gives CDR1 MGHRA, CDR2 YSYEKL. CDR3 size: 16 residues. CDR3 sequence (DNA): TGCGCCAGCAGCCAGGGGGGACTAGCGGACACCGGGGAGCTGTTTTTT. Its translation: CASSQGGLADTGELFF.

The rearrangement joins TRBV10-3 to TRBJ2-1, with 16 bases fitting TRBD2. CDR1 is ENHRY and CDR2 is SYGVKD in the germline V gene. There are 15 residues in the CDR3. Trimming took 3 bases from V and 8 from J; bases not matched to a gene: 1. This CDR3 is CAISDGTSGRDEQFF. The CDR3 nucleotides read TGTGCCATCAGTGATGGGACTAGCGGGAGGGATGAGCAGTTCTTC.

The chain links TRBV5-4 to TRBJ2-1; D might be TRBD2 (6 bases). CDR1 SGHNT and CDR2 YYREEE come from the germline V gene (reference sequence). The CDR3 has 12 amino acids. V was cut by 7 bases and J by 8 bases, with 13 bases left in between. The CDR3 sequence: CASGSASDEQFF. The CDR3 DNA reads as TGTGCCAGCGGCTCTGCTAGCGATGAGCAGTTCTTC.

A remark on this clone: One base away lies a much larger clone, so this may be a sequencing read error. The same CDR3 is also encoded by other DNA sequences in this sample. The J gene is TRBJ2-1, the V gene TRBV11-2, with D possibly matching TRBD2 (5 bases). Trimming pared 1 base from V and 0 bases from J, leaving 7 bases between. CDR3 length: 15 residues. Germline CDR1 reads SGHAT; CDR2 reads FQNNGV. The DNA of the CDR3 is TGTGCCAGCAGCTTAGGGAGGAGCTCCTACAATGAGCAGTTCTTC. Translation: CASSLGRSSYNEQFF.

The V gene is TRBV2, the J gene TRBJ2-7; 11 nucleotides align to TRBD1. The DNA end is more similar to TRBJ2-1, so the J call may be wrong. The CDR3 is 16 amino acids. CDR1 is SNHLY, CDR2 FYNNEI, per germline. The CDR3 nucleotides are TGTGCCAGCAGCCAGCAAGGACAGGGGGCCCCCAATGAGCAGTTCTTC. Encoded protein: CASSQQGQGAPNEQFF.

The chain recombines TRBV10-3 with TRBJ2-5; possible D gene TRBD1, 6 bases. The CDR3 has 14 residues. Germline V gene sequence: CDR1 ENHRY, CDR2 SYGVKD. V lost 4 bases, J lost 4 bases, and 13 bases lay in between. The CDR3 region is CAISVGQLRETQYF. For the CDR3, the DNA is TGTGCCATCAGTGTCGGACAGCTAAGAGAGACCCAGTACTTC.

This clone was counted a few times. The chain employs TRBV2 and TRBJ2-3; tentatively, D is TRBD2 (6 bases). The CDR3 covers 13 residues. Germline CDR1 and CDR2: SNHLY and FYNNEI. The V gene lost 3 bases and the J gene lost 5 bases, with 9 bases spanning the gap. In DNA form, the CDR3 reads TGTGCCAGCAGTGAGGGACTCTTAGATACGCAGTATTTT. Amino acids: CASSEGLLDTQYF.

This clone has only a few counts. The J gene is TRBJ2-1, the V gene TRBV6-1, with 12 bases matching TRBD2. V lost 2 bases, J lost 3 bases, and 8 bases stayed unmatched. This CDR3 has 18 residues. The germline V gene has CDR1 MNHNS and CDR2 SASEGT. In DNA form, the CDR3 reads TGTGCCAGCAGTGAATCCCGACTAGCGGGAGAGGTCTACAATGAGCAGTTCTTC. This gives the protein CASSESRLAGEVYNEQFF.

The DNA of the CDR3 is TGTGCCAGCTCACCACGGACAGGGGCGGTAAATGAGCAGTTCTTC. This encodes CASSPRTGAVNEQFF. The genes are TRBV18 and TRBJ2-1; 9 bases line up with TRBD1. CDR1 is KGHSH, CDR2 LQKENI, per germline. V was pared by 1 base and J by 7 bases, with 5 bases of the junction left unmatched. The CDR3 has 15 residues.

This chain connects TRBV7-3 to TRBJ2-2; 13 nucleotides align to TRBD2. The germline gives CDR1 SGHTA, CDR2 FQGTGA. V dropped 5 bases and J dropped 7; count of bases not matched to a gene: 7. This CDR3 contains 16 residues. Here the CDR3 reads CASSTGTSGIGGELFF. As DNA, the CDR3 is TGTGCCAGCAGCACGGGGACTAGCGGGATCGGCGGGGAGCTGTTTTTT.

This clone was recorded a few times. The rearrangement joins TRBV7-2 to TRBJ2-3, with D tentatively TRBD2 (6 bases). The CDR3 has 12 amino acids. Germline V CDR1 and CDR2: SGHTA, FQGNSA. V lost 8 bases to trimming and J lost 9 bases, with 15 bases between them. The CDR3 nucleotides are TGTGCCAGCCGACGGGAGCATCCGACGCAGTATTTT. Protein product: CASRREHPTQYF.

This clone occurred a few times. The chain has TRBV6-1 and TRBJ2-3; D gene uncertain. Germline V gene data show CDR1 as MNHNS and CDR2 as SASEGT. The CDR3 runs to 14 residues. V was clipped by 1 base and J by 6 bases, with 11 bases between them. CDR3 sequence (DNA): TGTGCCAGCAGTGAAGTACGAGGCATGGATACGCAGTATTTT. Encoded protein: CASSEVRGMDTQYF.

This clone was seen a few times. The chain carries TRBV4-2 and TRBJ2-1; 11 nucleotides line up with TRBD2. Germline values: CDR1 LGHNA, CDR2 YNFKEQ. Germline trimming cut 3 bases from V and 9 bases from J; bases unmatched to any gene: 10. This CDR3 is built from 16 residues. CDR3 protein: CASSQDTSGSFPEQFF. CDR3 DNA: TGTGCCAGCAGCCAGGACACTAGCGGGAGTTTCCCTGAGCAGTTCTTC.

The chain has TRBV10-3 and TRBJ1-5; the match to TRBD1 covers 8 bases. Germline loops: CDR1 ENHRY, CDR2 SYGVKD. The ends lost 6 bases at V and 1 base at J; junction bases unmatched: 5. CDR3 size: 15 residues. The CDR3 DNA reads TGTGCCATCAGCCCACAGGGGGGAAGCAATCAGCCCCAGCATTTT. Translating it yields CAISPQGGSNQPQHF.

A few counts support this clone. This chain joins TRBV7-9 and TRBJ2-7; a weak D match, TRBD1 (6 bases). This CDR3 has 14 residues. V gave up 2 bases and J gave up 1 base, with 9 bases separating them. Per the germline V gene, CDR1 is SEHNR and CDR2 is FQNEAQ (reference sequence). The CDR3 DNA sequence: TGTGCCAGCAGCTTACAACAGGGATCCTACGAGCAGTACTTC. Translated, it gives CASSLQQGSYEQYF.

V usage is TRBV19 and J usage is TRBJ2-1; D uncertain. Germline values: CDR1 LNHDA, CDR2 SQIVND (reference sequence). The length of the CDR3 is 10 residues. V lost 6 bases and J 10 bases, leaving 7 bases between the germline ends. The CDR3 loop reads CASRSEEQFF. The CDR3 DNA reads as TGTGCCAGTAGGTCGGAGGAGCAGTTCTTC.

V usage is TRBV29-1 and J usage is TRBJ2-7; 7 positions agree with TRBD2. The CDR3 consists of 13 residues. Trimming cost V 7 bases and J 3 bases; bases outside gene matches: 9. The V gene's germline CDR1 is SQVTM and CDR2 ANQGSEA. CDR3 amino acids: CSARLGGNYEQYF. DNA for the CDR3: TGCAGCGCCCGCCTGGGGGGGAACTACGAGCAGTACTTC.

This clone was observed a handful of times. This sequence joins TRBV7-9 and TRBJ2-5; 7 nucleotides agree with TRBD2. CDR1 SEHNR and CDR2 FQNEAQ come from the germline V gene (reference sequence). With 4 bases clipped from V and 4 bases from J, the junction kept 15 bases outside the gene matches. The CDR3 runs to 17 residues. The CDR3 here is CASSSRDYPRTAETQYF. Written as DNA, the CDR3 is TGTGCCAGCAGCTCACGGGACTACCCTCGGACCGCAGAGACCCAGTACTTC.